This T cell receptor (beta chain) was found in a study of blood T cells in healthy people across ages. In regard to this clonotype: Its antigen is not identified.

General study points: Underestimates were what the diversity estimates from one million T cells were considered to be.

Collection of around 9.3 milliliters of peripheral blood was performed for each donor. Per sample, extraction of total RNA gave at least 5 micrograms in every case. It was with a sample-barcoded 5' primer and a J-beta primer mix that a second PCR of roughly 7 to 12 cycles was run. Each single sample gave us at least 3 million CDR3-containing paired-end reads. A single record per CDR3 protein comes from TCRdb applying MiXCR to the 5' RACE reads. Of about 1.7 million distinct CDR3 sequences in the sample, 28% were seen once. The germline CDR1 and CDR2 sequences are SGHTA and FQGNSA. Trimming cost V 8 bases and J 6 bases, with 10 bases left between them. The CDR3 loop spans 11 amino acids.

The chain recombines TRBV7-2 with TRBJ1-2; D remains ambiguous. Sequencing input: blood. The receptor comes from a woman under 40 in good health. The DNA for the CDR3 is TGTGCCAGCGGCTCCGTCGATGGCTACACCTTC. This translates into CASGSVDGYTF.